The entry that follows covers one TCR beta chain sequence. The antigen is not known. The data originate from a study of cytomegalovirus exposure and HLA in healthy donors. Overall study results and limits: Rare TCR sequences predominated, though certain public TCRs were found in many donors.

The PCR employed 60 Vbeta primers together with 13 Jbeta primers. Assay used: immunoSEQ multiplex PCR; TCRdb lists only in-frame clones, some missing. The table has 160,000 or so clones, 80% seen once. Germline V gene data show CDR1 as SGHTA and CDR2 as FQGNSA. With 4 bases removed from V and 8 bases from J, the gap between germline ends came to 14 bases. The CDR3 sequence is 13 residues long. Sequencing used PBMCs. The clonotype originates from a man aged 30 to 39 in good health and CMV-seronegative. The chain couples TRBV7-2 to TRBJ1-1, with D possibly TRBD1 on 6 matching bases. The CDR3 loop is CASSSVGQSEAFF. The DNA for the CDR3 is TGTGCCAGCAGCTCTGTAGGACAGTCCGAAGCTTTCTTT.